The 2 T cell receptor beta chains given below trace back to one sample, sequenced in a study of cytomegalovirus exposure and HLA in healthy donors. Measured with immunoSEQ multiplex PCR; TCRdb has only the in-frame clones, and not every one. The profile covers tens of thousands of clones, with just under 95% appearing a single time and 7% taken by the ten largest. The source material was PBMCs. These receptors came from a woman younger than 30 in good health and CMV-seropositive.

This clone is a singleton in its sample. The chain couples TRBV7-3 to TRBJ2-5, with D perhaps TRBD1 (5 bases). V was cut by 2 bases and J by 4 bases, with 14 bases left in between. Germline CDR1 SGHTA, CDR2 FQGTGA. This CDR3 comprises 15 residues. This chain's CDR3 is CASSLFGGAGETQYF. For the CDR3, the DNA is TGTGCCAGCAGCTTATTCGGTGGGGCCGGAGAGACCCAGTACTTC. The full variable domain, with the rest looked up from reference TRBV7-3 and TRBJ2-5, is GAGVSQTPSNKVTEKGKYVELRCDPISGHTALYWYRQSLGQGPEFLIYFQGTGAADDSGLPNDRFFAVRPEGSVSTLKIQRTERGDSAVYLCASSLFGGAGETQYFGPGTRLLVL.

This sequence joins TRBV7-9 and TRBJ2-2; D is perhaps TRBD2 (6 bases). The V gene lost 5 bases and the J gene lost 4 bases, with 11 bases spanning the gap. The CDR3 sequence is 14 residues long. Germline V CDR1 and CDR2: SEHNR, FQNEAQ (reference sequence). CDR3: CASSAGGSTGELFF. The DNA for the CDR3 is TGTGCCAGCAGCGCTGGGGGGAGCACCGGGGAGCTGTTTTTT.